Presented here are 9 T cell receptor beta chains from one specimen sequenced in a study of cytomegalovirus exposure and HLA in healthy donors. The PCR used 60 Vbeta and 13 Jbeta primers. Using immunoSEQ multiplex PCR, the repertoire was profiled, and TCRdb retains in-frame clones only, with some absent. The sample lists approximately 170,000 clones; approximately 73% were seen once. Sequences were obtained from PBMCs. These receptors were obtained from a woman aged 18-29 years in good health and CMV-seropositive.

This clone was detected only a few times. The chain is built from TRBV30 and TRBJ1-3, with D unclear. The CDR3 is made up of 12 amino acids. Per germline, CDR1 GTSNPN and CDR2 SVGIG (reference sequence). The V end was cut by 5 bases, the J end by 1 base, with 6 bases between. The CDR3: CAWGSSGNTIYF. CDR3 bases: TGTGCCTGGGGCAGTTCTGGAAACACCATATATTTT.

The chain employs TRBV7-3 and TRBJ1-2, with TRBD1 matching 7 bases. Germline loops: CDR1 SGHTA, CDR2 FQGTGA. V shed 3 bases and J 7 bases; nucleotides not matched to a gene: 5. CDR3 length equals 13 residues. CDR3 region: CASSFDRASGYTF. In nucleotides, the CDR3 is TGTGCCAGCAGCTTCGACAGGGCGTCTGGCTACACCTTC.

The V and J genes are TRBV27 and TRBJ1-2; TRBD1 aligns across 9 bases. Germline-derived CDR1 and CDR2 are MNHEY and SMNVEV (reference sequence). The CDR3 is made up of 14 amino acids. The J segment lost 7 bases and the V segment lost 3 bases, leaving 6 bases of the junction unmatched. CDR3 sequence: CASSFRTGAGGYTF. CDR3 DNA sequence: TGTGCCAGCAGTTTTAGGACAGGGGCGGGTGGCTACACCTTC.

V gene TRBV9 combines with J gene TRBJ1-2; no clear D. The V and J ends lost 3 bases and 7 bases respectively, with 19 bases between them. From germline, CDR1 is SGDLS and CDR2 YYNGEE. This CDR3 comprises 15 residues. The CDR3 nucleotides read TGTGCCAGCAGCGGCCGGGAGCCCACCGGTACTGGCTACACCTTC. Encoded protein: CASSGREPTGTGYTF.

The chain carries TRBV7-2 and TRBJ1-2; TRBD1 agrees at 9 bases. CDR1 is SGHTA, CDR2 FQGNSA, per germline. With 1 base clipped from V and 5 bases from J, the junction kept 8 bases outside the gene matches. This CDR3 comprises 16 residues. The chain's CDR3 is CASSLGWRDRAYGYTF. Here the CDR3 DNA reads TGTGCCAGCAGCTTAGGGTGGAGGGACAGGGCTTATGGCTACACCTTC. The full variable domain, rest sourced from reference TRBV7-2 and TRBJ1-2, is GAGVSQSPSNKVTEKGKDVELRCDPISGHTALYWYRQSLGQGLEFLIYFQGNSAPDKSGLPSDRFSAERTGGSVSTLTIQRTQQEDSAVYLCASSLGWRDRAYGYTFGSGTRLTVV.

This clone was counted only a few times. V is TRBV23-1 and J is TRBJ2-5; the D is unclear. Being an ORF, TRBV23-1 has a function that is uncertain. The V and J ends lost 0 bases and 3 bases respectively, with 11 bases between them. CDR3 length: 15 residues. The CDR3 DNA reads TGCGCCAGCAGTCAATCGCTCGGTGAAGAAGAGACCCAGTACTTC. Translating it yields CASSQSLGEEETQYF.

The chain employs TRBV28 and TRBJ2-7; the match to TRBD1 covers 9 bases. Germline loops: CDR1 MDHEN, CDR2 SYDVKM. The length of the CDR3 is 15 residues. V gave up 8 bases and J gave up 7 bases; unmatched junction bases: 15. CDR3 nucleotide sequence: TGTGCCAGCCACCTCTCGGGGACAGGGCTTCATGAGCAGTACTTC. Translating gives CASHLSGTGLHEQYF. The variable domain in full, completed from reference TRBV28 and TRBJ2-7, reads DVKVTQSSRYLVKRTGEKVFLECVQDMDHENMFWYRQDPGLGLRLIYFSYDVKMKEKGDIPEGYSVSREKKERFSLILESASTNQTSMYLCASHLSGTGLHEQYFGPGTRLTVT.

The CDR3 region is CASSPRTGYQETQYF. In DNA, the CDR3 is TGTGCCAGTAGTCCTCGGACAGGATACCAAGAGACCCAGTACTTC. The genes are TRBV19 and TRBJ2-5; 7 nucleotides align to TRBD1. Trimming at V came to 5 bases and at J to 0 bases, leaving 6 bases not matched to a gene. The CDR3 extends over 15 amino acids. Looked up from germline, CDR1 is LNHDA and CDR2 is SQIVND (reference sequence).

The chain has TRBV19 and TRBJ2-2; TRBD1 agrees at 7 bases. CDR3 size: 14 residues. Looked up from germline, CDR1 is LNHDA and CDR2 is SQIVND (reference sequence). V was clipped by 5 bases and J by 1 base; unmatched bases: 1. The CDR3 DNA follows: TGTGCCAGTAGTGGACAGGTGAACACCGGGGAGCTGTTTTTT. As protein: CASSGQVNTGELFF.